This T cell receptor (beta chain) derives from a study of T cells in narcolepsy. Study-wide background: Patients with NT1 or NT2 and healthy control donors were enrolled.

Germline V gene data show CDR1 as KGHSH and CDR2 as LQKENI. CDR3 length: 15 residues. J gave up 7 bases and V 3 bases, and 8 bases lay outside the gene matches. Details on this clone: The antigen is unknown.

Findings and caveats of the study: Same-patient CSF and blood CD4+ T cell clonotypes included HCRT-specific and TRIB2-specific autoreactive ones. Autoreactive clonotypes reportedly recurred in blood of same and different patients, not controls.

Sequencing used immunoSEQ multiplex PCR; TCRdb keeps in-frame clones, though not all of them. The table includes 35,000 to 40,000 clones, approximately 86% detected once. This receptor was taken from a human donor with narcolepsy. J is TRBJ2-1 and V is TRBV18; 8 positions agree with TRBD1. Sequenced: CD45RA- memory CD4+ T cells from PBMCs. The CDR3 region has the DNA TGTGCCAGCTCACCGACGCAGGGGGCGTCAAATGAGCAGTTCTTC. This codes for CASSPTQGASNEQFF.